The rows below give T cell receptor beta chains drawn from one sample of a study of blood T cell repertoires in COVID-19. TCRdb's table, derived via immunoSEQ multiplex PCR, lists solely in-frame clones and lacks some. The sample contains under 300,000 clones, roughly 77% of which appear only once. The sequenced sample consisted of peripheral blood. The receptors stem from a woman of 80 years or more with acute or convalescent COVID-19. CDR3s include the opening cysteine and the closing phenylalanine or tryptophan. D genes are given only for firm matches. Size is stated for part of the rows, as once, few or many counts, or as a class when the clone is expanded.

D	size	V	J	DNA	CDR3
TRBD2	-	TRBV24-1	TRBJ2-1	TGTGCCACTCGCGCATCGGGGGGCAATGAGCAGTTCTTC	CATRASGGNEQFF
TRBD1	-	TRBV7-2	TRBJ1-3	TGTGCCAGCAGCCCACGGTCAGGGGGTCGCTCTGGAAACACCATATATTTT	CASSPRSGGRSGNTIYF
-	-	TRBV28	TRBJ1-2	TGTGCCAGCAGTTTAATGGTTGGGGGCTTTGGCTACACCTTC	CASSLMVGGFGYTF
-	-	TRBV27	TRBJ1-1	TGTGCCAGCAGCCAGGACAGAAACACTGAAGCTTTCTTT	CASSQDRNTEAFF
TRBD1	-	TRBV19	TRBJ1-4	TGTGCCAGTAGGCGGACAGGGGGCTATGAAAAACTGTTTTTT	CASRRTGGYEKLFF
-	-	TRBV6-6	TRBJ1-1	TGTGCCAGCAGTTACTCCCTTCGGCCGGGAGTCGCTGAAGCTTTCTTT	CASSYSLRPGVAEAFF
-	once	TRBV19	TRBJ1-1	TGTGCCAGTAGTATCGAACAGTGGCCCGGGAAAGCTTTCTTT	CASSIEQWPGKAFF
-	-	TRBV5-1	TRBJ1-6	TGCGCCAGCAGCTTCCGACAGGATAATTCACCCCTCCACTTT	CASSFRQDNSPLHF
TRBD2	-	TRBV27	TRBJ2-5	TGTGCCAGCAGTCAAAACGGACTAGCGGGGGAGACCCAGTACTTC	CASSQNGLAGETQYF
TRBD2	-	TRBV9	TRBJ2-1	TGTGCCAGCAGCGTAGTGGGCGGGGGGGCTGATGAGCAGTTCTTC	CASSVVGGGADEQFF
TRBD2	-	TRBV7-8	TRBJ2-3	TGTGCCAGCAGCTCCCGTGGGCGGGGGGGCCGTGAGACAGATACGCAGTATTTT	CASSSRGRGGRETDTQYF
-	-	TRBV20-1	TRBJ2-7	TGCAGTGCTAGAGATAAAAAAGAGCAGTACTTC	CSARDKKEQYF
-	-	TRBV5-1	TRBJ1-1	TGCGCCAGCAGCTTGGGGACAGACCAGGAAGCTTTCTTT	CASSLGTDQEAFF
-	few	TRBV27	TRBJ1-1	TGTGCCAGCAAGAGAGGACGGGAGAACACTGAAGCTTTCTTT	CASKRGRENTEAFF
-	-	TRBV6-6	TRBJ1-1	TGTGTAGTCCGCATGAACACTGAAGCTTTCTTT	CVVRMNTEAFF
-	-	TRBV4-3	TRBJ2-1	TGCGCCAGCAGCCAAGATTGGAGGGAAGGGTACAATGAGCAGTTCTTC	CASSQDWREGYNEQFF
TRBD1	-	TRBV5-1	TRBJ2-2	TGCGCCAGCAGCTTGGGACAGGGCCGGAACACCGGGGAGCTGTTTTTT	CASSLGQGRNTGELFF
-	-	TRBV23-1	TRBJ1-4	TGCGCCAGCAGTCAACCCCGGGATTCCTCAAATGAAAAACTGTTTTTT	CASSQPRDSSNEKLFF
TRBD2	-	TRBV10-2	TRBJ2-5	TGCGCCAGCAGGGGGACTAGCGGGAGCTTGAAGACCCAGTACTTC	CASRGTSGSLKTQYF
TRBD1	few	TRBV2	TRBJ1-2	TGTGCCAGCAGTAGACAGGGAATGAGTAACTATGGCTACACCTTC	CASSRQGMSNYGYTF
-	-	TRBV6-1	TRBJ1-2	TGTGCCAGCAGTGAATCAGGGGAAGGCTACACCTTC	CASSESGEGYTF
-	-	TRBV7-2	TRBJ2-3	TGTGCCAGCAGCGGCCTAACAGTGAGCACAGATACGCAGTATTTT	CASSGLTVSTDTQYF
TRBD1	-	TRBV10-3	TRBJ1-2	TGTGCCATCAGTTTTACTTCCGGGACAGGGGGCGAAGGCTATGGCTACACCTTC	CAISFTSGTGGEGYGYTF
TRBD1	-	TRBV18	TRBJ1-3	TGTGCCAGCTCACCTAACGGACAGGGGAACACCATATATTTT	CASSPNGQGNTIYF
-	few	TRBV7-9	TRBJ1-1	TGTGCCAGCAGCTTAGATCGGGGAATAGGGACTGAAGCTTTCTTT	CASSLDRGIGTEAFF
TRBD2	few	TRBV19	TRBJ2-2	TGTGCCAGTAGGAGGACTAGCGGGGGGCGCACCGGGGAGCTGTTTTTT	CASRRTSGGRTGELFF
TRBD1	-	TRBV5-6	TRBJ2-1	TGTGCCAGCAGCTTTAGGACAGGGAACTCCTACAATGAGCAGTTCTTC	CASSFRTGNSYNEQFF
-	-	TRBV5-1	TRBJ2-6	TGCGCCAGCAGCTTGAGGGCGGGCTCTGGGGCCAACGTCCTGACTTTC	CASSLRAGSGANVLTF
-	once	TRBV29-1	TRBJ1-2	TGCAGCGTCGCCCGGACTCACTATGGCTACACCTTC	CSVARTHYGYTF
TRBD2	-	TRBV18	TRBJ2-1	TGTGCCAGCTCACCAAGGACTAGCGGGAGGGCCGATGAGCAGTTCTTC	CASSPRTSGRADEQFF
-	-	TRBV5-4	TRBJ1-2	TGTGCCAGCAGCTTGTACTTCGGGGGTGACTATGGCTACACCTTC	CASSLYFGGDYGYTF
-	once	TRBV9	TRBJ1-3	TGTGCCAGCAGCCTCCAAGGACTGGTTAGACCCGGAAACACCATATATTTT	CASSLQGLVRPGNTIYF
-	few	TRBV18	TRBJ2-7	TGTGCCAGCTCACCACGGGGGCAGACGTACGAGCAGTACTTC	CASSPRGQTYEQYF
TRBD2	-	TRBV5-1	TRBJ2-3	TGCGCCAGCAGCCCGGGGACTAGCGGGACCACAGATACGCAGTATTTT	CASSPGTSGTTDTQYF
TRBD1	-	TRBV5-4	TRBJ1-5	TGTGCCAGCAGCTTACAGGGGTATGGGCCCCAGCATTTT	CASSLQGYGPQHF
-	-	TRBV21-1	TRBJ2-1	TGTGCCTCTCGAGCGGGGGCCCTTCACAATGAGCAGTTCTTC	CASRAGALHNEQFF
-	-	TRBV3-1/TRBV3-2	TRBJ2-3	TGTGCCAGCAGTACATCAGGGTCCCTCACTACGCAGTATTTT	CASSTSGSLTTQYF
-	-	TRBV4-3	TRBJ1-4	TGCGCCAGCAGCCAAACACCAGGGGTTTGGAATGAAAAACTGTTTTTT	CASSQTPGVWNEKLFF
-	once	TRBV4-3	TRBJ2-2	TGCGCCAGCAGCCTACAGGGTTTGTACACCGGGGAGCTGTTTTTT	CASSLQGLYTGELFF
-	-	TRBV6-5	TRBJ1-1	TGTGCCAGCAGTTACCGGAACACTGAAGCTTTCTTT	CASSYRNTEAFF
TRBD1	once	TRBV6-5	TRBJ2-2	TGTGCCAGCAAAACCGGGACAGTGGACACCGGGGAGCTGTTTTTT	CASKTGTVDTGELFF
-	few	TRBV1	TRBJ2-1	TGCACCAGCAGCCGGGACTATCCCCTCGTGCAGCAGTTCTTC	CTSSRDYPLVQQFF
TRBD1	once	TRBV11-2	TRBJ2-7	TGTGCCAGCAGCTTAGGGACAGGGGTGCAGTACTTC	CASSLGTGVQYF
TRBD2	-	TRBV5-1	TRBJ2-7	TGCGCCAGCAGTCGACCCCTAGCGGGAGAGATCGAGCAGTACTTC	CASSRPLAGEIEQYF
-	once	TRBV11-1	TRBJ1-1	TGTGCCAGCAGCTTACGGGGAGAGAGCACTGAAGCTTTCTTT	CASSLRGESTEAFF
TRBD2	-	TRBV6-1	TRBJ2-4	TGTGCCAGCAGTGAGCTGGGGACTAGCGGCTTAGCCAAAAACATTCAGTACTTC	CASSELGTSGLAKNIQYF
TRBD2	-	TRBV5-1	TRBJ2-5	TGCGCCAGCACCCCCTCGAGCGGGGGACGGGAGACCCAGTACTTC	CASTPSSGGRETQYF
-	-	TRBV10-1	TRBJ1-1	TGCGCCAGCAGTGAGTCATGCGCCCGAAGGGGAAAAGCTTTCTTT	CASSESCARRGKAFF
TRBD2	-	TRBV10-1	TRBJ2-2	TGCGCCAGCAGTGGGCTAGCGGGAGCCGGGGAGCTGTTTTTT	CASSGLAGAGELFF
TRBD2	-	TRBV6-5	TRBJ2-7	TGTGCCAGCACTGGGCGGCTAGCGGTCTCCTACGAGCAGTACTTC	CASTGRLAVSYEQYF
TRBD2	-	TRBV27	TRBJ2-2	TGTGCCAGCAACCCGGGACTAGCCCCCCGCGGCGGGGAGCTGTTTTTT	CASNPGLAPRGGELFF
-	-	TRBV6-5	TRBJ2-4	TGTGCCAGCAGTCTCGACCAGGGAAACATTCAGTACTTC	CASSLDQGNIQYF
TRBD2	few	TRBV2	TRBJ2-5	TGTGCCAGCAATAAACTAGCGGGGAGCCAAGAGACCCAGTACTTC	CASNKLAGSQETQYF
-	few	TRBV18	TRBJ2-1	TGTGCCAGCTCACCACCGTTAATAGCGAGCACCTACAATGAGCAGTTCTTC	CASSPPLIASTYNEQFF
-	-	TRBV18	TRBJ2-3	TGTGCCAGCTCACCACCAGCTACAGATACGCAGTATTTT	CASSPPATDTQYF
-	-	TRBV7-9	TRBJ1-3	TGTGCCAGCAGCTTAGCCGGGGACTCTGGAAACACCATATATTTT	CASSLAGDSGNTIYF